The T cell receptor beta chain described here comes from a study of beta chain features in type 1 diabetes. General study findings and limits: The question left open here concerned HLA type influencing TCRB rearrangement. Patients with type 1 diabetes carried fewer insertions and had more deletions at their VDJ junctions. When Type 1 diabetes patients were examined, their TCRB CDR3s proved moderately but significantly shorter in all four CD4+ subsets.

Purity exceeded 95% in all sorted populations. In regard to this clone: Its antigen is unknown.

Of the isolated RNA, all was reverse transcribed, and so the sequenced material was expressed TCRB transcripts. Generated by immunoSEQ multiplex PCR, the TCRdb table keeps only in-frame clones and is missing some. The sample records roughly 730,000 clones, 13% being singletons. Trimming pared 4 bases from V and 6 bases from J, leaving 19 bases between. The CDR3 totals 15 residues. Germline V gives CDR1 SGDLS, CDR2 YYNGEE. Sequences were obtained from naive CD4+ T cells from blood. This receptor was obtained from a young man with type 1 diabetes. The chain combines TRBV9 with TRBJ1-2, with no clear D. The CDR3, as DNA: TGTGCCAGCAGCCCTTATCACCAGGCAAAGGATGGCTACACCTTC. Its protein product is CASSPYHQAKDGYTF. The full variable domain, with the rest looked up from reference TRBV9 and TRBJ1-2, is DSGVTQTPKHLITATGQRVTLRCSPRSGDLSVYWYQQSLDQGLQFLIQYYNGEERAKGNILERFSAQQFPDLHSELNLSSLELGDSALYFCASSPYHQAKDGYTFGSGTRLTVV.